This note documents a single TCR beta chain sequence. These data originate in a study of blood T cell repertoires in COVID-19. Overall study: The United States, Italy and Spain provided the acute and convalescent COVID-19 samples. The analysed material was cDNA or gDNA that came from T cells, B-cell-depleted T cells, or PBMCs.

Authors' data handling: Reference gene primers were amplified, and this amplification served to estimate nucleated cell counts. The assay was immunoSEQ multiplex PCR, and TCRdb's table has in-frame clones only and misses some. V, J and clone size reflect that table, while D and trimming were determined from the DNA. The data contain hundreds of thousands of clones, roughly 85% of them singletons. J gave up 0 bases and V 7 bases, and 12 bases lay outside the gene matches. The CDR3 has 18 amino acids. The chain carries TRBV23-1 and TRBJ1-5, with 10 bases identical to TRBD1. TRBV23-1 is an open reading frame, and its role is uncertain. The source material was peripheral blood. The TCR sequence derives from a woman in her 70s with active or convalescent COVID-19. CDR3 nucleotides: TGCGCCAGCACCCCTGGGACAGGGGTAGAAAATAGCAATCAGCCCCAGCATTTT. Protein product: CASTPGTGVENSNQPQHF.